The TCR beta chain under discussion was sequenced for a study of siplizumab effects on memory and regulatory T cells (dated by TCRdb to between 2019 and 2020). Notes on the research overall: The study looked at the effect of siplizumab, an anti-CD2 antibody, on alloreactive T-cell subsets in allogeneic mixed lymphocyte reactions made from human PBMCs. Summary of the overall study and its limitations: Of the alloreactive CD4+ clones that could be mapped, the Treg-derived share averaged roughly 73% with siplizumab compared with 26.9% in control reactions. Siplizumab significantly reduced the cumulative frequency of alloreactive sequences traceable to unstimulated CD4+ memory T cells. Unstimulated naive T cells appeared more diverse than memory T cells, and naive cells seemed to contribute substantially to the alloresponse. About 80-97% of proliferating CD4+ or CD8+ clones could not be given a naive or memory phenotype. Sequences below about 10^-5 frequency were poorly captured, so only a minor fraction of alloreactive clones could be mapped to unstimulated subsets. No functional confirmation was obtained for the suppressive function of proliferating Tregs from siplizumab cultures.

In addition, sequencing in three donor pairs included unstimulated CD8+ effector memory subsets alongside CD4+ naive, CD8+ naive, CD8+ TEMRA and CD4+ memory subsets. TCRbeta CDR3 sequencing was performed on sorted unstimulated T cells and on proliferating T cells recovered from mixed lymphocyte reactions. Fresh whole blood from nine to ten HLA-typed healthy donors was used as the source from which PBMCs were isolated. Reading from cysteine to phenylalanine, the CDR3 counts 14 amino acids. The only DNA kept is the CDR3, 42 bases in frame from the first base. According to the germline V gene (reference sequence), CDR1 reads MNHEY and CDR2 reads SMNVEV. V drops 7 bases and J drops 7 bases, leaving 17 bases in between. Libraries were constructed by the immunoSEQ multiplex PCR assay. Each sample had some 10^5 TCR templates assayed by the deep sequencing platform. Genomic DNA extracted from sorted T cells was used for TCRbeta CDR3 sequencing. Under the source paper's analysis protocol: Clonal analysis of TCRbeta CDR3 data was done in the R programming language. Alloreactive CD4+ and CD8+ clones were defined by comparing unstimulated samples with post-reaction CFSE-low samples. Regulatory or non-regulatory origin was assigned to alloreactive CD4+ clones by matching of sequences to sorted unstimulated Treg and non-Treg repertoires. TCRdb limited this immuneACCESS table to in-frame rearrangements with V and J called. A share of clones is missing; checked studies link under half to unresolved V genes, and the rest is unexplained. V and J calls and clone size are those listed in that table; D and trimming were worked out from the DNA. Here the sample has more than 45,000 clones; about 97% occur a single time. The top ten clones comprise 0.55% to 0.65% of the sample.

Of note for this clone: Its target antigen remains unknown. No much larger clonotype is one base removed from it; base qualities were not supplied.

This TCR was sampled from a human donor in good health. The sequence is built from TRBV27 and TRBJ1-5; a tentative D match to TRBD1 spans 6 bases. The specimen was naive CD4+ T cells sorted from blood. Per the publication, the cell subset or site label means: unstimulated naive T cells. The CDR3 loop reads CASTLVRGGQPQHF. The sequenced DNA: TGTGCCAGCACCTTAGTCAGGGGAGGCCAGCCCCAGCATTTT.